This T cell receptor beta chain was documented in a study of blood T cell repertoires in COVID-19. On the study more broadly: The origin of the acute and convalescent COVID-19 samples was the United States, Italy and Spain. The cDNA or gDNA used as material had been derived from T cells, B-cell-depleted T cells, or PBMCs.

In the original processing: Reference gene primer amplification gave nucleated cell count estimates. Repertoires were generated with immunoSEQ multiplex PCR, while TCRdb's copy carries only in-frame clones and drops some. V and J calls and clone size are as listed in that table; D and trimming were resolved from the DNA. The sample lists about 100,000 clones, about 83% occurring once. On this clone: Other nucleotide sequences in the sample specify the same CDR3.

This clonotype was sampled from a man aged 40-50 years with active or convalescent COVID-19. Sequenced input: peripheral blood.

CDR3 sequence: CASSEGGSGNTIYF. The CDR3 bases are TGCGCCAGCAGCGAGGGAGGATCTGGAAACACCATATATTTT. V is TRBV5-1 and J is TRBJ1-3, with D uncertain. Trimming shortened V by 4 bases and J by 1 base, and 9 bases separated the two germline ends. Germline-derived CDR1 and CDR2 are SGHRS and YFSETQ. CDR3 length: 14 amino acids.